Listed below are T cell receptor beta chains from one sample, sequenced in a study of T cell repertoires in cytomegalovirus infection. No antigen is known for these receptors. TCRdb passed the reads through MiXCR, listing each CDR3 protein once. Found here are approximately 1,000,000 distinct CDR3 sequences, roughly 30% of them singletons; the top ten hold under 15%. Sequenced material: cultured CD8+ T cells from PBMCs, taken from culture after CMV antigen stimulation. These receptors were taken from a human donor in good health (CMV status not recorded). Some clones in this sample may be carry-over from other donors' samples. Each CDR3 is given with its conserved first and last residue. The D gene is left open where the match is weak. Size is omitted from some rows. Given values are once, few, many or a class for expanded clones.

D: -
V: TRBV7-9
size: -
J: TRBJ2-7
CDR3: CASSLWVGRENYEQYF
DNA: TGTGCCAGCAGCTTATGGGTTGGCCGGGAAAACTACGAGCAGTACTTC

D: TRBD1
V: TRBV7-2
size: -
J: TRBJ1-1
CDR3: CASSLSRDRVSTEAFF
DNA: TGTGCCAGCAGCTTGTCCAGGGACAGGGTGAGCACTGAAGCTTTCTTT

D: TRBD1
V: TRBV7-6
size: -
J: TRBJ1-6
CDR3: CASSLAPTVGQGGSPLHF
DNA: TGTGCCAGCAGCTTAGCGCCCACGGTGGGACAGGGAGGTTCACCCCTCCACTTT

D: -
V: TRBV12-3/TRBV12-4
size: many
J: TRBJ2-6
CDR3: CASSLITGPSGANVLTF
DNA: TGTGCCAGCAGTTTGATCACAGGGCCCTCTGGGGCCAACGTCCTGACTTTC

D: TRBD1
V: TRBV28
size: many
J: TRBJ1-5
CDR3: CASRVPGQGILGNQPQHF
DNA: TGTGCCAGCAGGGTCCCGGGACAGGGAATTTTAGGCAATCAGCCCCAGCATTTT

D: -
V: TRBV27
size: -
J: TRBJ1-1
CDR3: CASSSTGLTEAFF
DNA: TGTGCCAGCAGTTCCACAGGATTGACTGAAGCTTTCTTT

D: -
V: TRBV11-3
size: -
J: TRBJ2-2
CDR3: CASSLDLGGELFF
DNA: TGTGCCAGCAGCTTAGATCTCGGCGGGGAGCTGTTTTTT

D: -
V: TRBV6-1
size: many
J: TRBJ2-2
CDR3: CASSEVGFWNTGELFF
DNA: TGTGCCAGCAGTGAAGTCGGGTTTTGGAACACCGGGGAGCTGTTTTTT

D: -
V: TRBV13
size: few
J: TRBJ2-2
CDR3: CASSRGSNTGELFF
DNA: TGTGCCAGCAGCCGAGGTTCGAACACCGGGGAGCTGTTTTTT

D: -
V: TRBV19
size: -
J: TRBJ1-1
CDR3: CASANSWTDLYTEAFF
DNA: TGTGCCAGTGCTAACTCCTGGACGGACCTCTACACTGAAGCTTTCTTT

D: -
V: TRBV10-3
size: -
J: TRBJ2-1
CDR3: CAISEGYWTSRLADYNEQFF
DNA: TGTGCCATCAGTGAAGGGTATTGGACCAGCCGTCTCGCGGACTACAATGAGCAGTTCTTC

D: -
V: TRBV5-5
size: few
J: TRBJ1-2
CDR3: CASSLGWDNYGYTF
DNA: TGTGCCAGCAGCTTGGGTTGGGATAACTATGGCTACACCTTC

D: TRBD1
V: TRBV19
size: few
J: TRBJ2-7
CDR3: CASSKGGYGPYEQYF
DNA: TGTGCCAGTAGTAAAGGGGGCTACGGACCCTACGAGCAGTACTTC

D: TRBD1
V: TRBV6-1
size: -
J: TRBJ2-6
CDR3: CASSEEGQGASGANVLTF
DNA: TGTGCCAGCAGTGAAGAGGGACAGGGGGCGTCTGGGGCCAACGTCCTGACTTTC

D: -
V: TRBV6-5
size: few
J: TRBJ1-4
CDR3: CASSRPAPNEKLFF
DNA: TGTGCCAGCAGTCGTCCGGCCCCCAATGAAAAACTGTTTTTT

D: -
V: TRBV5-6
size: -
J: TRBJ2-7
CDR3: CASSPLVRLRRNEQYF
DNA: TGTGCCAGCAGCCCGCTGGTTCGGCTAAGGAGGAACGAGCAGTACTTC

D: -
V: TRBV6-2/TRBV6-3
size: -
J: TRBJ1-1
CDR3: CASSYSGRTLLEAFF
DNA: TGTGCCAGCAGTTACAGTGGCAGGACACTCCTTGAAGCTTTCTTT

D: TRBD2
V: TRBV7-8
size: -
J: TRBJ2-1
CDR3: CASSFAGGNNEQFF
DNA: TGTGCCAGCAGCTTTGCGGGGGGCAACAATGAGCAGTTCTTC

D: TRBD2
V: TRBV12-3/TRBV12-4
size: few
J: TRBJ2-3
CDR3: CASSRSGAGTDTQYF
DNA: TGTGCCAGCAGTCGGAGCGGGGCCGGCACAGATACGCAGTATTTT

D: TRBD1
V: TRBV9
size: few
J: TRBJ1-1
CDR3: CASSARTGRFPEAFF
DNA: TGTGCCAGCAGCGCTCGGACAGGGCGTTTTCCTGAAGCTTTCTTT

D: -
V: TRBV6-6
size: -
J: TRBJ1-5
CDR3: CASSSFGPLAHQPQHF
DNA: TGTGCCAGCAGTTCCTTCGGACCGCTTGCTCATCAGCCCCAGCATTTT

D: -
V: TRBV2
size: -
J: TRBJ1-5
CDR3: CASTSGTSSNQPQHF
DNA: TGTGCCAGCACCTCAGGGACAAGCAGCAATCAGCCCCAGCATTTT

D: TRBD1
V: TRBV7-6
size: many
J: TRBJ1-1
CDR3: CASSPGQVIEAFF
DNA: TGTGCCAGCAGCCCGGGACAGGTCATTGAAGCTTTCTTT

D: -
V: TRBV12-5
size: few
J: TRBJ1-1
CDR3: CASGDQREAFF
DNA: TGTGCTAGTGGTGATCAGCGTGAAGCTTTCTTT

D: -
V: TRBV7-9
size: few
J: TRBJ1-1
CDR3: CASSPQHHYYTEAFF
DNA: TGTGCCAGCAGCCCGCAACACCATTACTACACTGAAGCTTTCTTT

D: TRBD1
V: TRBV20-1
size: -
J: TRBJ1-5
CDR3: CSARNRGYHQPQHF
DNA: TGCAGTGCTAGAAACAGGGGATACCATCAGCCCCAGCATTTT

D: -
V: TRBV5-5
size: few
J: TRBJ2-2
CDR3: CASSLDGPHSNTGELFF
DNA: TGTGCCAGCAGCTTAGATGGACCACATTCGAACACCGGGGAGCTGTTTTTT

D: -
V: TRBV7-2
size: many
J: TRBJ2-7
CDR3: CASSPRGEEQYF
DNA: TGTGCCAGCAGCCCAAGGGGTGAGGAGCAGTACTTC

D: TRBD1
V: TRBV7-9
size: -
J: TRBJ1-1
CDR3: CASSLNKGAGTEAFF
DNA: TGTGCCAGCAGCTTAAATAAGGGGGCTGGGACTGAAGCTTTCTTT

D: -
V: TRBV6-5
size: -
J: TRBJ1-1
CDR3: CASSYNALGEKMDTEAFF
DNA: TGTGCCAGCAGTTACAACGCCCTGGGGGAGAAAATGGACACTGAAGCTTTCTTT

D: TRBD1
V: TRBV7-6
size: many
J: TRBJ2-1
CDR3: CASSLGGTGRNEQFF
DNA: TGTGCCAGCAGCTTAGGAGGGACAGGGCGGAATGAGCAGTTCTTC